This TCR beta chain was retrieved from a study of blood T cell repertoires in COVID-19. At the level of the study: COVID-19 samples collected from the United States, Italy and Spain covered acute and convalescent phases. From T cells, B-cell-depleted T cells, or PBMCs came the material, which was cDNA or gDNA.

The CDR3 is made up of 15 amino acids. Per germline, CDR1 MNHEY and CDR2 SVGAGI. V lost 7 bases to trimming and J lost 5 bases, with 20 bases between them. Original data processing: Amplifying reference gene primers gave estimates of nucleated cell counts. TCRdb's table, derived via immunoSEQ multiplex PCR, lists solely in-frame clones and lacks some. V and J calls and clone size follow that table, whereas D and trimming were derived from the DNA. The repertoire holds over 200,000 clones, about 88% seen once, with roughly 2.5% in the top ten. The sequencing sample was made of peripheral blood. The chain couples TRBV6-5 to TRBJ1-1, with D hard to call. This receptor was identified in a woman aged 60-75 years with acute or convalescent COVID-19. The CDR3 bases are TGTGCCAGCACGGATCGACAAGTATCGGTGACTGAAGCTTTCTTT. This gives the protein CASTDRQVSVTEAFF.